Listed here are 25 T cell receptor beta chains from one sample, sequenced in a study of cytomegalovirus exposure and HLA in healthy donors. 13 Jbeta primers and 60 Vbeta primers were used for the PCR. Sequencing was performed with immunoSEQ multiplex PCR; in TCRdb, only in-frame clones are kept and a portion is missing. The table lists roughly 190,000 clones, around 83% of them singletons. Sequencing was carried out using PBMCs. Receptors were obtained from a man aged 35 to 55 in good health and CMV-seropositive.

CDR3 sequence reads: CASSRGQVVNTEAFF. CDR3 nucleotides: TGTGCCAGCAGCCGCGGACAGGTCGTGAACACTGAAGCTTTCTTT. The chain links TRBV5-4 to TRBJ1-1; 7 bases line up with TRBD1. This CDR3 is built from 15 residues. The junction had 6 bases not matched to a gene; V was cut back by 4 bases and J by 0 bases. CDR1 and CDR2 (germline): SGHNT, YYREEE (reference sequence).

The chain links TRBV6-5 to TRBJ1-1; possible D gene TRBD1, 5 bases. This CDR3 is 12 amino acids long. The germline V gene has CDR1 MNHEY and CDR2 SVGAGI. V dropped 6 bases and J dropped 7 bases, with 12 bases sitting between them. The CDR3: CASSHGGIEAFF. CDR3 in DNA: TGTGCCAGCAGCCACGGGGGGATTGAAGCTTTCTTT.

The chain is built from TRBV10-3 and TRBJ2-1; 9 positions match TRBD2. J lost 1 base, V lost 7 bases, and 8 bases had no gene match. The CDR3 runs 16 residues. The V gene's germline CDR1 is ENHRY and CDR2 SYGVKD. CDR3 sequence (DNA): TGTGCCATCAAATCGGCTAGCGGGAAATCCTACAATGAGCAGTTCTTC. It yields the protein CAIKSASGKSYNEQFF.

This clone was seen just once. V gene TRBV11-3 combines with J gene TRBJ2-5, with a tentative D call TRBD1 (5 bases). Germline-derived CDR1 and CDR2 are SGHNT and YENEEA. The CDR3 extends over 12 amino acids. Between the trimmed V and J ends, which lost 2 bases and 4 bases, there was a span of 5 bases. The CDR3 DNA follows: TGTGCCAGCAGCTTACAGGGAGAGACCCAGTACTTC. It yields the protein CASSLQGETQYF.

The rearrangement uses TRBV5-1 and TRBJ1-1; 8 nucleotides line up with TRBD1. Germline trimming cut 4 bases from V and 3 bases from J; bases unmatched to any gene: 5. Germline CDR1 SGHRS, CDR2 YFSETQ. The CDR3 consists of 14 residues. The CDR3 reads CASSLRGRHTEAFF. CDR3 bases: TGCGCCAGCAGCCTCAGGGGGCGGCACACTGAAGCTTTCTTT.

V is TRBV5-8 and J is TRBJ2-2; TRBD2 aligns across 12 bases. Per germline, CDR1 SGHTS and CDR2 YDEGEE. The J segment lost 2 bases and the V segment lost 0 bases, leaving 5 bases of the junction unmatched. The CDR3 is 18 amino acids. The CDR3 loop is CASSLARTSGTNTGELFF. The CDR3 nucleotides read TGTGCCAGCAGCTTGGCTAGGACTAGCGGGACCAACACCGGGGAGCTGTTTTTT.

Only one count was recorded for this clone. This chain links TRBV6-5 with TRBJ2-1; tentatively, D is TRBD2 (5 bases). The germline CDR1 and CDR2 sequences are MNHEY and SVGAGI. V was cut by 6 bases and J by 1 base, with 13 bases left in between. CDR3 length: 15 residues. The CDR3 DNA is TGTGCCAGCAGCCGCGGGTCCCCATCCTACAATGAGCAGTTCTTC. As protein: CASSRGSPSYNEQFF.

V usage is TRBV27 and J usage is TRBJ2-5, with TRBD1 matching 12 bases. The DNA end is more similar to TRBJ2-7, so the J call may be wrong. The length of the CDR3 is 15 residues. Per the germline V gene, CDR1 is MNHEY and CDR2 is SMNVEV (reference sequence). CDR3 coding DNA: TGTGCCAGCAGTTACCCGGGACAGGGGGCCCGCGAGCAGTACTTC. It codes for CASSYPGQGAREQYF.

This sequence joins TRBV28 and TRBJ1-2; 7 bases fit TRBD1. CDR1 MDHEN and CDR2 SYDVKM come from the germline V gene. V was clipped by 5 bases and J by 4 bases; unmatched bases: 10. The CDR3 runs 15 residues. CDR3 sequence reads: CASSLHRGPGYGYTF. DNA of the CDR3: TGTGCCAGCAGTCTGCATAGGGGGCCTGGCTATGGCTACACCTTC.

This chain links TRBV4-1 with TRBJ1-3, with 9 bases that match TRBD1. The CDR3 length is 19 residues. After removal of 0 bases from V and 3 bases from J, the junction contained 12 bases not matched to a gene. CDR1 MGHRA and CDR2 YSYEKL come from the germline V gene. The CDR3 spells CASSQDRTGVGGGGNTIYF. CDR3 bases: TGCGCCAGCAGCCAAGATAGGACAGGGGTGGGAGGAGGTGGAAACACCATATATTTT.

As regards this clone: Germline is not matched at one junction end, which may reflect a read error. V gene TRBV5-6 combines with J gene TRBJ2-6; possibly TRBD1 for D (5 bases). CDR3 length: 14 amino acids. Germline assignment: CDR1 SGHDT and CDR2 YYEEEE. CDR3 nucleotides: TGTGCCAGCAGCCCAAGCTCTGGGGCCAACGGCCTGACTTTC. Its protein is CASSPSSGANGLTF.

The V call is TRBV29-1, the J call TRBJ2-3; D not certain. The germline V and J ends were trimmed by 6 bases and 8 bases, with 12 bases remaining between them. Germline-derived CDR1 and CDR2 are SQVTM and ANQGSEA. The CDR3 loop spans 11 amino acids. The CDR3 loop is CSVKEAGTQYF. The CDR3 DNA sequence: TGCAGCGTGAAGGAAGCAGGTACGCAGTATTTT.

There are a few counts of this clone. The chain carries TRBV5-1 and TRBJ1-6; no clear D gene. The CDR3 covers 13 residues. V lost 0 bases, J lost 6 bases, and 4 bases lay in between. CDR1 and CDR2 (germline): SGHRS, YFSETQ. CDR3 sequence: CASSLDSNSPLHF. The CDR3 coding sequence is TGCGCCAGCAGCTTGGACAGTAATTCACCCCTCCACTTT.

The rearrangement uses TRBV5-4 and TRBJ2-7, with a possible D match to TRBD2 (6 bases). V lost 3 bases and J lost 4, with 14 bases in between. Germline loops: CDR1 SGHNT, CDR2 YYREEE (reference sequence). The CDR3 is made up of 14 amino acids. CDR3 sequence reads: CASSYPGGAYEQYF. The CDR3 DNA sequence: TGTGCCAGCAGCTACCCAGGAGGGGCTTACGAGCAGTACTTC.

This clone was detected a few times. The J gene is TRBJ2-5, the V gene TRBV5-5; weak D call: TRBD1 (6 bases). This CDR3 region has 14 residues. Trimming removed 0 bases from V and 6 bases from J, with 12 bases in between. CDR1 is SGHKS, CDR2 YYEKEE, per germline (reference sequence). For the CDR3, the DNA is TGTGCCAGCAGCTTGGAGTCAGGGGAACAGACCCAGTACTTC. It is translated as CASSLESGEQTQYF. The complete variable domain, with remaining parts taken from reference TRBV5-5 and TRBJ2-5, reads DAGVTQSPTHLIKTRGQQVTLRCSPISGHKSVSWYQQVLGQGPQFIFQYYEKEERGRGNFPDRFSARQFPNYSSELNVNALLLGDSALYLCASSLESGEQTQYFGPGTRLLVL.

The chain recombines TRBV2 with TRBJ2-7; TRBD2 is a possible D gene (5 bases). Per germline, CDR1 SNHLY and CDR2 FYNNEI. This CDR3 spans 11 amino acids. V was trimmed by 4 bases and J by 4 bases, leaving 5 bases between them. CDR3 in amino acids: CASSAGYEQYF. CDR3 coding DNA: TGTGCCAGCAGTGCGGGATACGAGCAGTACTTC.

In DNA, the CDR3 is TGTGCCAGCAGCTCGAACACCGGCAATCAGCCCCAGCATTTT. Translation gives CASSSNTGNQPQHF. The J gene is TRBJ1-5, the V gene TRBV7-9, with D unclear. The CDR3 has 14 residues. With 4 bases removed from V and 2 bases from J, the gap between germline ends came to 9 bases. CDR1 and CDR2 (germline): SEHNR, FQNEAQ (reference sequence). Based on the CDR3 plus reference TRBV7-9 and TRBJ1-5, the full variable domain is DTGVSQNPRHKITKRGQNVTFRCDPISEHNRLYWYRQTLGQGPEFLTYFQNEAQLEKSRLLSDRFSAERPKGSFSTLEIQRTEQGDSAMYLCASSSNTGNQPQHFGDGTRLSIL.

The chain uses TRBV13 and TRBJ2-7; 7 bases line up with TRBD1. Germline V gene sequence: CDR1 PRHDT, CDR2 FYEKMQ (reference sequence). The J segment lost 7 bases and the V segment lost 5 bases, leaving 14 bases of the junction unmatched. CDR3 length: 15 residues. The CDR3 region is CASSPDRESHWEQYF. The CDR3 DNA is TGTGCCAGCAGCCCCGACAGGGAGTCCCACTGGGAGCAGTACTTC.

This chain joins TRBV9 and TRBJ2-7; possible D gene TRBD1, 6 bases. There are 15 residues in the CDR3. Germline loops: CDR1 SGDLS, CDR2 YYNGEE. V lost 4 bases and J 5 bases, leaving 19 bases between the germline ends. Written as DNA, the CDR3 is TGTGCCAGCAGCCCCCGACAGGTGGGATGGGACGAGCAGTACTTC. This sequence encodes CASSPRQVGWDEQYF.

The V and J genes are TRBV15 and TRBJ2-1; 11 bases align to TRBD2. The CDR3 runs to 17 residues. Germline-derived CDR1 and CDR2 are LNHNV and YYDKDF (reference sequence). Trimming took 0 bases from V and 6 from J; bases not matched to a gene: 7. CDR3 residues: CATSREGAGLAANEQFF. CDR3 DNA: TGTGCCACCAGCAGAGAAGGGGCGGGACTAGCGGCCAATGAGCAGTTCTTC.

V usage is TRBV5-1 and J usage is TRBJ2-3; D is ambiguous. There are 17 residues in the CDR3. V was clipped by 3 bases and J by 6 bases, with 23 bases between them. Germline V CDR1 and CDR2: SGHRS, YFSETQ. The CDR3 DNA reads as TGCGCCAGCAGCTCCAGCTCCGGGTCCTACACATCGGATACGCAGTATTTT. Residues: CASSSSSGSYTSDTQYF.

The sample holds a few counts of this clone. The CDR3 region has the DNA TGTGCCAGCAGTCCCCAGTGGGGGGGCGAGCAGTACTTC. This codes for CASSPQWGGEQYF. The chain couples TRBV27 to TRBJ2-7; TRBD2 aligns across 7 bases. Per germline, CDR1 MNHEY and CDR2 SMNVEV (reference sequence). V lost 5 bases and J lost 6; bases outside the gene matches: 7. The CDR3 is made up of 13 amino acids.

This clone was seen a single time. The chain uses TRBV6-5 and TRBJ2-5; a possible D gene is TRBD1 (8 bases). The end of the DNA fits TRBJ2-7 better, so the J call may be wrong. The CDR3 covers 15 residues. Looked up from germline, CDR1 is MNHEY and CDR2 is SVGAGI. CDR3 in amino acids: CASSLGGTGAYEQYF. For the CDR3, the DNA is TGTGCCAGCAGTCTCGGGGGGACAGGTGCCTACGAGCAGTACTTC.

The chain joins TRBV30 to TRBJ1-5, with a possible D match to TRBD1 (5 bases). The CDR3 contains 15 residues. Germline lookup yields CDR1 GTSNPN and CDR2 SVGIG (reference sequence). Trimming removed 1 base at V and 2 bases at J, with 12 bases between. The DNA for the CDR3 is TGTGCCTGGAGTGGGGGCACGCAGGGCAATCAGCCCCAGCATTTT. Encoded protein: CAWSGGTQGNQPQHF.

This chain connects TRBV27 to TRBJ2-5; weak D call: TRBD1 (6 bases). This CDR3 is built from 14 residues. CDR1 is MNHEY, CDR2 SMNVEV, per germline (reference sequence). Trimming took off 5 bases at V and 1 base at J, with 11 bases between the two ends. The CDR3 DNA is TGTGCCAGCAGTCCGACAGGTTTCCAAGAGACCCAGTACTTC. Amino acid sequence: CASSPTGFQETQYF.